Sequencing of this TCR beta chain was carried out in a study of T cell repertoires in cytomegalovirus infection. In the study overall: Both CMV infection and a matching HLA type were indicated by public TCR beta signatures.

Regarding the study as a whole: Frequencies of public TCR beta families were cumulated, and this identified carriers of CMV plus the relevant HLA. HLA-C-restricted CMV-specific TCR beta clonotypes were dominant in the ex vivo response.

Germline CDR1 SGHTA, CDR2 FQGTGA. The J segment lost 0 bases and the V segment lost 10 bases, leaving 10 bases of the junction unmatched. The CDR3 length is 15 residues. Only a few counts were recorded for this clonotype. Antigen specificity is unknown. One entry per CDR3 protein results from TCRdb running MiXCR on the reads. The sample gives about 320,000 distinct CDR3 sequences, 8% to 10% of which show up once; 3.5% to 4.5% is in the top ten. The V gene is TRBV7-3, the J gene TRBJ2-5, with 8 bases fitting TRBD2. Sequencing was carried out using PBMCs. The TCR was taken from a human donor in good health (CMV status not recorded). Some clones in this sample may be carry-over from other donors' samples. CDR3 coding DNA: TGTGCCAACAAGAGGGCTAGCGGGTACCAAGAGACCCAGTACTTC. Translated: CANKRASGYQETQYF.